The clone carrying this TCR beta chain was counted at least ten times. TCRdb redid the calling of the reads with MiXCR, one entry per CDR3 protein. Of around 230,000 distinct CDR3 sequences listed, 6.5% were seen once; the top ten hold roughly 6.5%. The sample comes from a study of T cell repertoires in cytomegalovirus infection. Germline-derived CDR1 and CDR2 are MNHEY and SVGAGI. The CDR3 has 15 amino acids. V was pared by 2 bases and J by 3 bases, with 7 bases of the junction left unmatched. This clonotype was sampled from a human donor in good health (CMV status not recorded). Some clones in this sample may be carry-over from other donors' samples. The chain has TRBV6-5 and TRBJ2-7; 7 positions agree with TRBD1. The sequenced sample consisted of PBMCs. The CDR3 protein is CASSYNRGPLYEQYF. The CDR3 region has the DNA TGTGCCAGCAGTTACAACAGGGGACCACTCTACGAGCAGTACTTC.